This paragraph covers one T cell receptor beta chain sequence. Antigen specificity is unknown. These data are taken from a study of response to subunit inactivated influenza vaccine. Points from the study as a whole: The authors suggested that every seasonal influenza vaccination recruits few new T cells.

The V gene lost 5 bases and the J gene lost 1 base, with 11 bases spanning the gap. CDR1 SGHTA and CDR2 FQGNSA come from the germline V gene. This CDR3 has 15 amino acids. MiXCR, applied by TCRdb to the RT-PCR reads, yields one record per CDR3 protein. The sample records about 160,000 distinct CDR3 sequences, 9.5% to 13% being singletons. The material sequenced was non-naive T cells sorted from PBMCs, taken around seven weeks after vaccination. The origin of this receptor is a man aged 50 to 59 who received an inactivated influenza vaccine. V usage is TRBV7-2 and J usage is TRBJ2-2; tentative D call: TRBD1 (6 bases). CDR3 in DNA: TGTGCCAGCAGCACCGTGACAGGGAACACCGGGGAGCTGTTTTTT. This encodes CASSTVTGNTGELFF.